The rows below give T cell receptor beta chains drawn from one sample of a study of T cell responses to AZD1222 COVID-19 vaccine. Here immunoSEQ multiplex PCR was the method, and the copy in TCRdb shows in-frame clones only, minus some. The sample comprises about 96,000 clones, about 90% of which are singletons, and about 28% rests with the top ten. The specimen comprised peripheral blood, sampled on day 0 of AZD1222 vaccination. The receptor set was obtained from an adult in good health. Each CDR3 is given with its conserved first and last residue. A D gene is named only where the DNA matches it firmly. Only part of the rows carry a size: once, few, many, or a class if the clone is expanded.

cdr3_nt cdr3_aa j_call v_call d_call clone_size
TGTGCCAGCAGTCCAGAATACACTGAAGCTTTCTTT CASSPEYTEAFF TRBJ1-1 TRBV28 - -
TGTGCCAGCAGTCGGGGCAGTCAGAACACCGGGGAGCTGTTTTTT CASSRGSQNTGELFF TRBJ2-2 TRBV6-4 - once
TGTGCCAGCAGCTTGGGGGATCCCTACGAGCAGTACTTC CASSLGDPYEQYF TRBJ2-7 TRBV5-4 - -
TGTGCCAGCACCACAACAGGGGGACTAGAGGTCAATGAGCAGTTCTTC CASTTTGGLEVNEQFF TRBJ2-1 TRBV9 - -
TGCGCCAGCAGCCTCCAGTCGTACAATGAGCAGTTCTTC CASSLQSYNEQFF TRBJ2-1 TRBV4-3 - -
TGTGCCAGCAGTTTATATTCGGGGGTTAATGGCTACACCTTC CASSLYSGVNGYTF TRBJ1-2 TRBV28 - -
TGTGCCAGCGCCCCTACGGCCTACAATGAGCAGTTCTTC CASAPTAYNEQFF TRBJ2-1 TRBV9 - few
TGTGCCAGCAGCCTTACTGGACAGGGGTCCTACGAGCAGTACTTC CASSLTGQGSYEQYF TRBJ2-7 TRBV7-2 TRBD1 -
TGTGCCAGCAGCTTGGCCCGCAGGGGAAGTGGAAACACCATATATTTT CASSLARRGSGNTIYF TRBJ1-3 TRBV5-4 - -
TGCAGCGTTGAATTGGTCTCCTACAATGAGCAGTTCTTC CSVELVSYNEQFF TRBJ2-1 TRBV29-1 - -
TGTGCCAGCTCACTAACTAGCGGGAGGTCCTACGAGCAGTACTTC CASSLTSGRSYEQYF TRBJ2-7 TRBV18 TRBD2 -
TGTGCCAGCTCACCGACTAGCGGAAACAATGAGCAGTTCTTC CASSPTSGNNEQFF TRBJ2-1 TRBV18 TRBD2 few
TGTGCCAGTAGTAAAGCCTCTGGGGCCAACGTCCTGACTTTC CASSKASGANVLTF TRBJ2-6 TRBV19 - -
TGTGCCAGCAGCTTGAACGGAATCTCTGGAAACACCATATATTTT CASSLNGISGNTIYF TRBJ1-3 TRBV5-4 - -
TGTGCCAGCTCACCAGAAGGGCTAGCTAATGAAAAACTGTTTTTT CASSPEGLANEKLFF TRBJ1-4 TRBV18 - -
TGTGCCAGCAGCCTAGGGGCGGGAGGGATAGGTGAGCAGTTCTTC CASSLGAGGIGEQFF TRBJ2-1 TRBV11-3 TRBD2 -
TGTGCCAGCAGACCCGGGACCGGCGGATCCCACGAGCAGTACTTC CASRPGTGGSHEQYF TRBJ2-7 TRBV28 - -
TGTGCCAGCACCTCACCGGGACACAATGAGCAGTTCTTC CASTSPGHNEQFF TRBJ2-1 TRBV6-5 - once
TGTGCCAGCAGCCCACAGACAGCAACTAATGAAAAACTGTTTTTT CASSPQTATNEKLFF TRBJ1-4 TRBV5-4 - once
TGTGCCTGGAGTTCAAGCCCGGACAGGGGGCGCGAAAAACTGTTTTTT CAWSSSPDRGREKLFF TRBJ1-4 TRBV30 TRBD1 -
TGTGCCACCAAAGGGTCCACAGATACGCAGTATTTT CATKGSTDTQYF TRBJ2-3 TRBV24-1 - -
TGCGCCAGCAGCCAAGAAGGCCCCTTAGGGACCCAGTACTTC CASSQEGPLGTQYF TRBJ2-5 TRBV4-1 - -
TGTGCCAGCAGTTCGTGGGTTTACACCGGGGAGCTGTTTTTT CASSSWVYTGELFF TRBJ2-2 TRBV6-5 - -
TGTGCCAGCAGTTCTTTTGGACCTGTCAACACTGAAGCTTTCTTT CASSSFGPVNTEAFF TRBJ1-1 TRBV27 - -
TGTGCCATCAGATCGAGTTCCTCCTACAATGAGCAGTTCTTC CAIRSSSSYNEQFF TRBJ2-1 TRBV10-3 - -
TGCGCCAGCAGCGGAAGGAGCTCGCCTAGCACAGATACGCAGTATTTT CASSGRSSPSTDTQYF TRBJ2-3 TRBV5-1 - -
TGTGCTAGCAGCTTCTTCCGTCTGAGCTCCTATAATTCACCCCTCCACTTT CASSFFRLSSYNSPLHF TRBJ1-6 TRBV7-7 - few
TGTGCCACCACCCCCTCGGCCTATAATTCACCCCTCCACTTT CATTPSAYNSPLHF TRBJ1-6 TRBV27 - -
TGTGCCAGCTCCACGGGACAGAACACTGAAGCTTTCTTT CASSTGQNTEAFF TRBJ1-1 TRBV18 - -
TGTGCCAGCAGCCAAGGACTAGCGGCGAACACCGGGGAGCTGTTTTTT CASSQGLAANTGELFF TRBJ2-2 TRBV4-2 TRBD2 -
TGCGCCAGCAGCTTGGCCGGATTGGATGTCGGGGAGCTGTTTTTT CASSLAGLDVGELFF TRBJ2-2 TRBV5-1 - -
TGTGCCACTCGAGCGAGTACGGGTTACGAGCAGTACTTC CATRASTGYEQYF TRBJ2-7 TRBV24-1 - -
TGCGCCAGCAGCCAAGACCCGGGACTAGCGGGGGCCTACGAGCAGTACTTC CASSQDPGLAGAYEQYF TRBJ2-7 TRBV4-3 TRBD2 -
TGTGCCAGCAGTTTGATACAGGGGACAGATACGCAGTATTTT CASSLIQGTDTQYF TRBJ2-3 TRBV6-5 TRBD1 -
TGTGCCAGCAGTTCTTACCAGGGACTAGCCTACGAGCAGTACTTC CASSSYQGLAYEQYF TRBJ2-7 TRBV6-5 TRBD2 -
TGTGCCAGCAGTTACTATACAGGGGGAGAGACCCAGTACTTC CASSYYTGGETQYF TRBJ2-5 TRBV6-2/TRBV6-3 TRBD1 -
TGTGCCAGCAGTCCCGTCCCCGCTCACGAGCAGTACTTC CASSPVPAHEQYF TRBJ2-7 TRBV12-3/TRBV12-4 - -
TGTGCCATCAGGCCAGTGAGCTCTGGAAACACCATATATTTT CAIRPVSSGNTIYF TRBJ1-3 TRBV10-3 - -
TGTGCCAGCAGCTTAGGGACTAGCGGAGTCCCCTGGAATGAGCAGTTCTTC CASSLGTSGVPWNEQFF TRBJ2-1 TRBV7-2 TRBD2 -
TGTGCCAGCAGCAAAGGACAGCAAGAGACCCAGTACTTC CASSKGQQETQYF TRBJ2-5 TRBV6-5 - -
TGTGCCAGCAGCTTGTATGGGGCCATGGGAACTGAAGCTTTCTTT CASSLYGAMGTEAFF TRBJ1-1 TRBV7-2 - -